Shown below are 15 T cell receptor beta chains from a single sample sequenced in a study of control samples from healthy donors and cancer patients. Sequenced by immunoSEQ multiplex PCR; TCRdb stores in-frame clones only, minus some. The sample records around 41,000 clones, less than 95% being singletons. The sequenced sample was blood. Receptors were obtained from a man between 60 and 75 years old in good health.

CDR3 sequence reads: CASSLSILLAGGYNEQFF. CDR3 sequence (DNA): TGTGCCAGCAGTTTATCAATATTACTAGCGGGAGGTTACAATGAGCAGTTCTTC. The V gene is TRBV27, the J gene TRBJ2-1; 12 bases fit TRBD2. From germline, CDR1 is MNHEY and CDR2 SMNVEV (reference sequence). The CDR3 is 18 residues long. Trimming removed 0 bases from V and 4 bases from J; junction bases left unmatched: 7.

This chain joins TRBV30 and TRBJ2-7, with no clear D. CDR1 and CDR2 from the germline V gene are GTSNPN and SVGIG (reference sequence). The CDR3 spans 12 residues. The V end was cut by 1 base, the J end by 3 bases, with 7 bases between. DNA for the CDR3: TGTGCCTGGAGTGAAGGCTTCTACGAGCAGTACTTC. Its protein product is CAWSEGFYEQYF.

V is TRBV28 and J is TRBJ2-1, with 9 bases identical to TRBD1. V was pared by 5 bases and J by 7 bases, with 12 bases of the junction left unmatched. The germline gives CDR1 MDHEN, CDR2 SYDVKM. The CDR3 contains 16 residues. The CDR3 bases are TGTGCCAGCAGTATCCAGGGACAGGGAAAATTTAATGAGCAGTTCTTC. It is translated as CASSIQGQGKFNEQFF.

V usage is TRBV14 and J usage is TRBJ1-1, with D uncertain. V lost 4 bases and J lost 0, with 12 bases in between. Looked up from germline, CDR1 is SGHDN and CDR2 is FVKESK. The CDR3 is 15 amino acids. The CDR3 spells CASSLSVVLNTEAFF. CDR3 bases: TGTGCCAGCAGCCTTTCGGTGGTACTGAACACTGAAGCTTTCTTT.

The gene calls are TRBV5-6 and TRBJ2-4, with unresolved D. Germline CDR1 is SGHDT and CDR2 is YYEEEE. Trimming shortened V by 0 bases and J by 0 bases, and 7 bases separated the two germline ends. The CDR3 spans 15 residues. The CDR3 DNA reads TGTGCCAGCAGCTTGGAAACCTTAGCCAAAAACATTCAGTACTTC. It yields the protein CASSLETLAKNIQYF.

This clone has just one count. CDR3 nucleotide sequence: TGCACCAGCAGGCGAGGGAGGGAGACCCAGTACTTC. It translates to CTSRRGRETQYF. This chain links TRBV1 with TRBJ2-5; the D segment call TRBD2 is taken from the table without a DNA check. TRBV1 counts as a pseudogene. The CDR3 spans 12 residues.

The V and J genes are TRBV2 and TRBJ2-1; 10 nucleotides align to TRBD2. The CDR3 has 15 residues. The V and J ends lost 7 bases and 2 bases, in that order; junction bases with no gene match: 5. Germline loops: CDR1 SNHLY, CDR2 FYNNEI. The chain's CDR3 is CASTRTSGTYNEQFF. The CDR3 DNA reads as TGTGCCAGCACTAGGACTAGCGGTACCTACAATGAGCAGTTCTTC.

J is TRBJ2-1 and V is TRBV5-1, with 8 bases identical to TRBD2. The CDR3 is 15 residues long. V lost 0 bases and J lost 4; bases outside the gene matches: 3. CDR1 and CDR2 from the germline V gene are SGHRS and YFSETQ. The CDR3 protein is CASSLGAGAYNEQFF. The CDR3 region has the DNA TGCGCCAGCAGCTTGGGAGCGGGGGCTTACAATGAGCAGTTCTTC.

The chain recombines TRBV5-6 with TRBJ1-3; no reliable D call. The CDR3 has 14 amino acids. V was shortened by 4 bases and J by 2 bases, with 10 bases between the two germline ends. The V gene's germline CDR1 is SGHDT and CDR2 YYEEEE. The CDR3 sequence: CASSRVGAGNTIYF. CDR3 DNA: TGTGCCAGCAGCCGCGTCGGAGCTGGAAACACCATATATTTT.

This sequence joins TRBV14 and TRBJ2-1; 7 nucleotides match TRBD2. Trimming at V came to 6 bases and at J to 7 bases, leaving 15 bases not matched to a gene. The CDR3 spans 16 residues. Germline V gene lookup returns CDR1 SGHDN and CDR2 FVKESK. CDR3 in DNA: TGTGCCAGCAGTCCAAGGAGCGGGAATCTGAGGAATGAGCAGTTCTTC. Translated: CASSPRSGNLRNEQFF.

The chain links TRBV19 to TRBJ2-2; D gene ambiguous. V was cut by 8 bases and J by 0 bases, with 13 bases left in between. The CDR3 is 15 residues long. CDR1 and CDR2 from the germline V gene are LNHDA and SQIVND (reference sequence). The CDR3 sequence: CASSIFTPNTGELFF. CDR3 DNA: TGTGCCAGTTCCATTTTTACTCCGAACACCGGGGAGCTGTTTTTT. The variable domain in full, completed from reference TRBV19 and TRBJ2-2, reads DGGITQSPKYLFRKEGQNVTLSCEQNLNHDAMYWYRQDPGQGLRLIYYSQIVNDFQKGDIAEGYSVSREKKESFPLTVTSAQKNPTAFYLCASSIFTPNTGELFFGEGSRLTVL.

This clone appeared once. The rearrangement uses TRBV3-1 (or the pseudogene TRBV3-2) and TRBJ2-4; D unresolved. The CDR3 is 17 residues long. Germline loops: CDR1 LGHDT, CDR2 YNNKEL (reference sequence). The germline V and J ends were trimmed by 6 bases and 0 bases, with 18 bases remaining between them. Here the CDR3 reads CASSKPVGVLAKNIQYF. The CDR3 coding sequence is TGTGCCAGCAGTAAGCCCGTTGGGGTCTTAGCCAAAAACATTCAGTACTTC.

The chain couples TRBV6-1 to TRBJ1-5, with unresolved D. The CDR3 is 11 residues long. Trimming removed 3 bases from V and 7 bases from J, with 4 bases in between. CDR1 is MNHNS and CDR2 is SASEGT in the germline V gene. The CDR3 DNA reads TGTGCCAGCAGTGAGGAGCAGCCCCAGCATTTT. Protein sequence: CASSEEQPQHF.

The chain uses TRBV7-9 and TRBJ1-1; D is undetermined. V lost 2 bases and J 0 bases, leaving 7 bases between the germline ends. CDR1 and CDR2 (germline): SEHNR, FQNEAQ (reference sequence). The CDR3 is 14 amino acids. The CDR3 reads CASSLLGMNTEAFF. The CDR3 DNA reads TGTGCCAGCAGCTTACTGGGGATGAACACTGAAGCTTTCTTT.

The CDR3: CAGWDRWSGELFF. CDR3 nucleotide sequence: TGTGCCGGGTGGGACAGGTGGAGCGGGGAGCTGTTTTTT. The chain uses TRBV19 and TRBJ2-2; TRBD1 matches at 8 bases. Germline V lookup: CDR1 LNHDA, CDR2 SQIVND (reference sequence). CDR3 length: 13 residues. With 11 bases clipped from V and 7 bases from J, the junction kept 9 bases outside the gene matches.